What follows are 31 T cell receptor beta chains derived from one specimen sequenced in a study of regulatory T cells in long-lasting Graves disease. Indicated time point: newly diagnosed GD, antithyroid drugs for less than 3 months. There was RNA extracted from PBMCs, and the TCR library was made from it. Through Arm-PCR of CDR3 regions and iRepertoire HTBI primers, TCR beta libraries were built. TCRdb used MiXCR to reprocess the multiplex PCR reads, holding one entry per CDR3 protein. This repertoire shows about 220,000 distinct CDR3 sequences, 15% to 20% found once; its top ten account for approximately 12%. The same sample was also used in a study of T cells in Graves' hyperthyroidism and ophthalmopathy.

The sample was peripheral blood mononuclear cells (PBMCs), taken at new diagnosis, from a patient treated with antithyroid drugs. The receptors were gathered from a woman younger than 45 with Graves disease.

The J gene is TRBJ2-3, the V gene TRBV7-9; 8 bases are shared with TRBD1. Germline assignment: CDR1 SEHNR and CDR2 FQNEAQ (reference sequence). V lost 5 bases and J lost 1; bases outside the gene matches: 8. CDR3 length: 16 amino acids. CDR3 residues: CASSHPGGQGTDTQYF. In DNA, the CDR3 is TGTGCCAGCAGCCACCCAGGGGGACAGGGCACAGATACGCAGTATTTT.

The rearrangement links TRBV30 to TRBJ2-1, with TRBD2 matching over 8 bases. With V trimmed by 7 bases and J by 4 bases, 24 bases remained unmatched. The germline V gene has CDR1 GTSNPN and CDR2 SVGIG (reference sequence). The CDR3 loop spans 19 amino acids. The CDR3 reads CAFMRRHSLRGGSYNEQFF. As DNA, the CDR3 is TGTGCCTTTATGAGACGGCATTCTCTCCGGGGGGGCAGTTACAATGAGCAGTTCTTC.

This clonotype has just a few counts. The chain is built from TRBV7-6 and TRBJ2-1, with 9 bases identical to TRBD2. Germline V gene sequence: CDR1 SGHVS, CDR2 FNYEAQ. The ends lost 7 bases at V and 3 bases at J; junction bases unmatched: 10. There are 16 residues in the CDR3. The CDR3: CASTSASGIDYNEQFF. CDR3 sequence (DNA): TGTGCCAGCACCAGCGCTAGCGGGATTGACTACAATGAGCAGTTCTTC.

This clonotype occurred many times. This chain joins TRBV29-1 and TRBJ1-1; D may be TRBD1 (6 bases). CDR3 size: 14 residues. V was shortened by 7 bases and J by 1 base, with 16 bases between the two germline ends. CDR1 SQVTM and CDR2 ANQGSEA come from the germline V gene. The CDR3 sequence: CSAGEGGGNTEAFF. The CDR3 region has the DNA TGCAGCGCCGGGGAGGGGGGGGGGAACACTGAAGCTTTCTTT.

This clonotype showed up many times. The chain is built from TRBV2 and TRBJ2-2, with D perhaps matching TRBD1 (6 bases). Germline lookup yields CDR1 SNHLY and CDR2 FYNNEI. With 3 bases removed from V and 5 bases from J, the gap between germline ends came to 13 bases. This CDR3 is 15 amino acids long. DNA for the CDR3: TGTGCCAGCAGTGATAGCAGGGGTGGTACCGGGGAGCTGTTTTTT. It is translated as CASSDSRGGTGELFF.

This clonotype was detected ten times or more. The J gene is TRBJ1-5, the V gene TRBV7-9, with a possible D match to TRBD1 (6 bases). The CDR3 spans 12 residues. Trimming pared 5 bases from V and 8 bases from J, leaving 10 bases between. Germline values: CDR1 SEHNR, CDR2 FQNEAQ (reference sequence). The CDR3, as DNA: TGTGCCAGCAGCCCAGGGGTGGAGCCCCAGCATTTT. Its protein product is CASSPGVEPQHF.

This clonotype was counted ten times or more. The V call is TRBV30, the J call TRBJ2-1, with 9 bases fitting TRBD1. CDR1 is GTSNPN and CDR2 is SVGIG in the germline V gene (reference sequence). This CDR3 has 15 residues. V was pared by 3 bases and J by 5 bases, with 8 bases of the junction left unmatched. The CDR3 loop reads CAWRESGTGHNEQFF. As DNA, the CDR3 is TGTGCCTGGAGGGAAAGCGGGACAGGGCACAATGAGCAGTTCTTC.

This clonotype was found once. The chain joins TRBV10-3 to TRBJ1-2; the D is unclear. The CDR3 consists of 15 residues. Germline CDR1 reads ENHRY; CDR2 reads SYGVKD. Trimming pared 10 bases from V and 4 bases from J, leaving 22 bases between. CDR3 sequence: CATQSWRETFYGYTF. CDR3 DNA sequence: TGTGCCACCCAGAGCTGGAGGGAGACTTTCTATGGCTACACCTTC.

This clonotype is medium-sized (0.01 to 0.1%) by share. In nucleotides, the CDR3 is TGTGCCAGCAGCCACCTCTCGGACAGGGAGGGTCAGCCCCAGCATTTT. Translation gives CASSHLSDREGQPQHF. The rearrangement links TRBV16 to TRBJ1-5, with 8 bases matching TRBD1. CDR1 and CDR2 (germline): KGHSY, FQNENV. This CDR3 has 16 amino acids. V gave up 3 bases and J gave up 6 bases; unmatched junction bases: 10.

This clonotype has a count of ten or more. This sequence joins TRBV24-1 and TRBJ1-1; 9 bases map to TRBD1. TRBJ2-3 explains the end of the DNA better; the J call may be wrong. Germline loops: CDR1 KGHDR, CDR2 SFDVKD. The CDR3 loop spans 13 amino acids. The CDR3 DNA follows: TGTGCCACCAGTGACCGTCGGACAGGGGCGCAGTATTTT. Amino acids: CATSDRRTGAQYF.

This clonotype has more than one count but fewer than ten. The V gene is TRBV6-2 or TRBV6-3, the J gene TRBJ1-1, with D perhaps matching TRBD1 (5 bases). The length of the CDR3 is 15 residues. The germline CDR1 and CDR2 sequences are MNHEY and SVGEGT. The V end was cut by 0 bases, the J end by 1 base, with 9 bases between. In DNA form, the CDR3 reads TGTGCCAGCAGTTACTCGTTAGGGACGAACACTGAAGCTTTCTTT. Translated: CASSYSLGTNTEAFF.

This clonotype was counted once. V and J are TRBV28 and TRBJ1-1, with 12 nucleotides matching TRBD1. Trimming at V came to 5 bases and at J to 5 bases, leaving 6 bases not matched to a gene. CDR1 MDHEN and CDR2 SYDVKM come from the germline V gene. This CDR3 has 15 amino acids. The CDR3 sequence: CASSPGTGGWTEAFF. The DNA of the CDR3 is TGTGCCAGCAGTCCGGGGACAGGGGGCTGGACTGAAGCTTTCTTT. The variable domain in full, completed from reference TRBV28 and TRBJ1-1, reads DVKVTQSSRYLVKRTGEKVFLECVQDMDHENMFWYRQDPGLGLRLIYFSYDVKMKEKGDIPEGYSVSREKKERFSLILESASTNQTSMYLCASSPGTGGWTEAFFGQGTRLTVV.

In its sample, this clonotype was seen many times. This chain links TRBV19 with TRBJ2-6; TRBD1 matches 9 bases. V lost 3 bases and J lost 0; bases outside the gene matches: 6. This CDR3 region has 18 residues. Germline V lookup: CDR1 LNHDA, CDR2 SQIVND (reference sequence). CDR3 DNA sequence: TGTGCCAGTAGTATCGGGACAGGGAGCTTCTCTGGGGCCAACGTCCTGACTTTC. This gives the protein CASSIGTGSFSGANVLTF.

This clonotype was seen ten or more times. The CDR3: CSVGLVSNQPQHF. The DNA for the CDR3 is TGCAGTGTGGGCCTGGTTAGCAATCAGCCCCAGCATTTT. J is TRBJ1-5 and V is TRBV20-1, with unresolved D. This CDR3 has 13 residues. The V end was cut by 7 bases, the J end by 0 bases, with 10 bases between. The germline gives CDR1 DFQATT, CDR2 SNEGSKA (reference sequence).

Many counts were recorded for this clonotype. V and J are TRBV9 and TRBJ2-5; no firm D call. Germline values: CDR1 SGDLS, CDR2 YYNGEE. V was clipped by 0 bases and J by 1 base, with 4 bases between them. The CDR3 loop spans 13 amino acids. This CDR3 is CASSVASQETQYF. CDR3 DNA: TGTGCCAGCAGCGTAGCCAGCCAAGAGACCCAGTACTTC. Full variable domain (outside the CDR3, taken from reference TRBV9 and TRBJ2-5): DSGVTQTPKHLITATGQRVTLRCSPRSGDLSVYWYQQSLDQGLQFLIQYYNGEERAKGNILERFSAQQFPDLHSELNLSSLELGDSALYFCASSVASQETQYFGPGTRLLVL.

There are many counts of this clonotype. The chain links TRBV20-1 to TRBJ1-1; the D gene is possibly TRBD1 (5 bases). Trimming left V 6 bases short and J 7 bases short, with 9 bases between. The germline V gene encodes CDR1 DFQATT and CDR2 SNEGSKA (reference sequence). There are 10 residues in the CDR3. In nucleotides, the CDR3 is TGCAGTGCCAGGGAAGGTGAAGCTTTCTTT. Translation: CSAREGEAFF.

As regards this clonotype: A read error is likely here: a far larger clone is one base away. The chain combines TRBV28 with TRBJ2-1, with a tentative D call TRBD2 (6 bases). The J call is doubtful: the DNA matches TRBJ2-5 better. The CDR3 is 15 residues long. CDR1 and CDR2 (germline): MDHEN, SYDVKM. The CDR3 nucleotides read TGTGCCAGCAGTTTTTACCGGGGGTTCCAAGAGACCCAGTACTTC. Residues: CASSFYRGFQETQYF.

This clonotype was counted ten times or more. The CDR3 DNA follows: TGTGCCAGCACTTGGTCCACCGGGGAGCTGTTTTTT. It is translated as CASTWSTGELFF. The chain employs TRBV2 and TRBJ2-2; D gene ambiguous. CDR1 and CDR2 from the germline V gene are SNHLY and FYNNEI. The CDR3 consists of 12 residues. V lost 7 bases and J lost 4, with 7 bases in between.

As for this clonotype: This is likely a read error, given that the CDR3 carries no conserved phenylalanine or tryptophan at its end. The V call is TRBV11-2, the J call TRBJ2-7; the D gene is possibly TRBD1 (6 bases). Germline-derived CDR1 and CDR2 are SGHAT and FQNNGV. This CDR3 spans 13 amino acids. CDR3 loop: CASSQEGRGEQYL. The CDR3 DNA is TGCGCCAGCAGCCAAGAGGGCAGGGGCGAGCAGTACCTC.

This clonotype appeared many times. The V and J genes are TRBV5-4 and TRBJ2-2; TRBD1 is a possible D gene (5 bases). The CDR3 is 15 residues long. CDR1 and CDR2 (germline): SGHNT, YYREEE (reference sequence). Trimming shortened V by 2 bases and J by 2 bases, and 10 bases separated the two germline ends. The CDR3 here is CASSFRQGNTGELFF. The CDR3 DNA reads as TGTGCCAGCAGCTTTCGGCAGGGTAACACCGGGGAGCTGTTTTTT.

The chain links TRBV20-1 to TRBJ2-2; 11 nucleotides line up with TRBD2. Germline CDR1 is DFQATT and CDR2 is SNEGSKA (reference sequence). The CDR3 is 16 residues long. The V gene end was trimmed by 3 bases and the J gene end by 4 bases; junction bases not matched to a gene: 7. In DNA, the CDR3 is TGCAGTGCTAGGGCTAGCGGGAGGCAACTCACCGGGGAGCTGTTTTTT. This encodes CSARASGRQLTGELFF.

In this sample, this clonotype turned up many times. The CDR3 nucleotides are TGTGCCAGCAGTTTAATCGGGGAGAAAAAGGGCTATGGCTACACCTTC. Its translation is CASSLIGEKKGYGYTF. The chain uses TRBV27 and TRBJ1-2; D not resolved. The V gene lost 2 bases and the J gene lost 4 bases, with 17 bases spanning the gap. From germline, CDR1 is MNHEY and CDR2 SMNVEV (reference sequence). The CDR3 runs 16 residues.

This clonotype was seen many times. V and J are TRBV29-1 and TRBJ1-1; maybe TRBD1 (5 bases). The germline V gene encodes CDR1 SQVTM and CDR2 ANQGSEA. Trimming removed 5 bases from V and 1 base from J, with 17 bases in between. The CDR3 runs to 15 residues. CDR3 region: CSVQRDLLPNTEAFF. In DNA, the CDR3 is TGCAGCGTTCAAAGGGACCTCCTGCCGAACACTGAAGCTTTCTTT.

This clonotype was observed at least ten times. The chain couples TRBV11-2 to TRBJ1-2; the match to TRBD1 covers 7 bases. The germline V gene has CDR1 SGHAT and CDR2 FQNNGV. This CDR3 region has 14 residues. V lost 1 base, J lost 5 bases, and 4 bases stayed unmatched. The CDR3 nucleotides are TGTGCCAGCAGCTTAGGGTCGACAGGGTATGGCTACACCTTC. This sequence encodes CASSLGSTGYGYTF.

This clonotype was detected ten times or more. The chain's CDR3 is CASSLLGQGRGGYTF. The CDR3 DNA reads TGTGCCAGCAGTCTCCTGGGACAGGGGAGGGGTGGCTACACCTTC. J is TRBJ1-2 and V is TRBV12-3 or TRBV12-4; 10 bases fit TRBD1. The CDR3 consists of 15 residues. The trim removed 5 bases at V and 7 bases at J, leaving 10 bases unmatched.

This clonotype occurred many times. The V call is TRBV11-2, the J call TRBJ1-2; D is unclear. Between the trimmed V and J ends, which lost 5 bases and 8 bases, there was a span of 12 bases. The CDR3 is 12 residues long. Germline values: CDR1 SGHAT, CDR2 FQNNGV. CDR3 coding DNA: TGTGCCAGCAGCCCTCTGGACGGGGGCTACACCTTC. Translating it yields CASSPLDGGYTF. The full variable domain, rest sourced from reference TRBV11-2 and TRBJ1-2, is EAGVAQSPRYKIIEKRQSVAFWCNPISGHATLYWYQQILGQGPKLLIQFQNNGVVDDSQLPKDRFSAERLKGVDSTLKIQPAKLEDSAVYLCASSPLDGGYTFGSGTRLTVV.

The sample holds a few counts of this clonotype. In this CDR3 the conserved last residue, phenylalanine or tryptophan, is missing, so a read error is likely. V gene TRBV9 combines with J gene TRBJ2-5; 8 nucleotides align to TRBD1. Unmatched junction bases numbered 12, after V lost 6 bases and J lost 5 bases. CDR3 length equals 15 residues. The germline gives CDR1 SGDLS, CDR2 YYNGEE. As DNA, the CDR3 is TGTGCCAGCACCCGGGATCAGGGGGCATCTGAGACCCAGTACATC. Amino acid sequence: CASTRDQGASETQYI.

This clonotype was found a few times. A much bigger clone sits one base away, suggesting this may be a read error. This chain uses TRBV30 with TRBJ2-7; 8 bases align to TRBD2. CDR1 is GTSNPN and CDR2 is SVGIG in the germline V gene (reference sequence). CDR3 length: 12 residues. The CDR3 reads CVGTGGGSEQYF. As DNA, the CDR3 is TGTGTAGGGACTGGCGGGGGGTCCGAGCAGTACTTC.

On this clonotype: A much larger clone is a single base away; this may be a read error. The V and J genes are TRBV11-2 and TRBJ1-6; D may be TRBD1 (6 bases). CDR3 length: 15 amino acids. Looked up from germline, CDR1 is SGHAT and CDR2 is FQNNGV. Written as DNA, the CDR3 is TGTGCCAGCAGCTTGGAGGGACAAATTAATTCACCCCCCCACTTT. It is translated as CASSLEGQINSPPHF.

This clonotype was detected ten times or more. This sequence joins TRBV19 and TRBJ1-4; D is possibly TRBD1 (5 bases). Trimming pared 6 bases from V and 0 bases from J, leaving 8 bases between. Germline V gene lookup returns CDR1 LNHDA and CDR2 SQIVND (reference sequence). This CDR3 is built from 14 residues. The CDR3: CASRGDSTNEKLFF. The CDR3 DNA is TGTGCCAGTAGGGGGGACTCAACTAATGAAAAACTGTTTTTT.

In this sample, this clonotype turned up a few times. This chain joins TRBV6-2 or TRBV6-3 and TRBJ1-3, with no clear D. Per the germline V gene, CDR1 is MNHEY and CDR2 is SVGEGT. V lost 5 bases to trimming and J lost 0 bases, with 8 bases between them. The CDR3 consists of 14 residues. This CDR3 reads CASSPGRSGNTIYF. The CDR3 DNA follows: TGTGCCAGCAGTCCCGGGCGCTCTGGAAACACCATATATTTT.